This TCR beta chain appears in the sequencing data of a study of blood T cell repertoires in COVID-19. Original processing methods: By means of reference gene primer amplification, nucleated cell counts were estimated. Measured with immunoSEQ multiplex PCR; TCRdb has only the in-frame clones, and not every one. V and J calls and clone size follow that table, whereas D and trimming were derived from the DNA. The sample consists of hundreds of thousands of clones, around 87% of them appearing once. The CDR3 loop spans 15 amino acids. V gave up 4 bases and J gave up 3 bases, with 13 bases separating them. Looked up from germline, CDR1 is SGHRS and CDR2 is YFSETQ.

The chain recombines TRBV5-1 with TRBJ2-2, with D possibly TRBD2 on 6 matching bases. Source material: peripheral blood. The receptor was derived from a woman in her twenties or thirties who had recovered from COVID-19. CDR3 sequence (DNA): TGCGCCAGCAGCAGCTGGGACTTTTACACCGGGGAGCTGTTTTTT. Its translation: CASSSWDFYTGELFF.